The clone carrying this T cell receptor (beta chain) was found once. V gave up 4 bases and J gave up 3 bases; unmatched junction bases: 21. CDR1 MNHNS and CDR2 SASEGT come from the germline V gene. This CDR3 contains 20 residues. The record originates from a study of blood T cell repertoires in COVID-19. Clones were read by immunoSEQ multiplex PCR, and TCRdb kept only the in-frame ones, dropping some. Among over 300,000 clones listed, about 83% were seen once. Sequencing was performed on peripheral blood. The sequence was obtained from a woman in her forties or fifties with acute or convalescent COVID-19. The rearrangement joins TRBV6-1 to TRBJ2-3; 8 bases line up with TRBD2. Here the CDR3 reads CASSAAVWGRGRTLTDTQYF. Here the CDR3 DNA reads TGTGCCAGCAGTGCGGCCGTGTGGGGGCGCGGGAGGACCCTTACAGATACGCAGTATTTT.